Listed below are T cell receptor beta chains from one sample, sequenced in a study of beta chain features in type 1 diabetes. The repertoire was sequenced with immunoSEQ multiplex PCR; TCRdb's copy has only in-frame clones and lacks some. Of 630,000 or so clones listed, roughly 13% are singletons. Sequenced: naive CD4+ T cells from blood. These receptors originate from a man aged 18 to 35 with type 1 diabetes. Each CDR3 is given with its conserved first and last residue. Fields, in order: D gene, J gene, V gene, clone size, CDR3 DNA, CDR3 protein. A D gene is named only where the DNA matches it firmly. Clone size is not always given. Where it is, it says once, few, many or a class for expanded clones.

d_gene: .; j_gene: TRBJ2-7; v_gene: TRBV10-3; abundance: .; CDR3nt: TGTGCCATCAGTGAGGGGGCTCCCTACGAGCAGTACTTC; CDR3aa: CAISEGAPYEQYF
d_gene: .; j_gene: TRBJ1-1; v_gene: TRBV9; abundance: few; CDR3nt: TGTGCCAGCAGCGTAGCTACGTGGACTGAAGCTTTCTTT; CDR3aa: CASSVATWTEAFF
d_gene: .; j_gene: TRBJ2-7; v_gene: TRBV19; abundance: few; CDR3nt: TGTGCCAGTAGTACAGGAGACGAGCAGTACTTC; CDR3aa: CASSTGDEQYF
d_gene: .; j_gene: TRBJ2-3; v_gene: TRBV19; abundance: .; CDR3nt: TGTGCCAGTAGGGGCAGAAGCACAGATACGCAGTATTTT; CDR3aa: CASRGRSTDTQYF
d_gene: TRBD1; j_gene: TRBJ1-2; v_gene: TRBV9; abundance: .; CDR3nt: TGTGCCAGCAGTGAGGGACAGAACTATGGCTACACCTTC; CDR3aa: CASSEGQNYGYTF
d_gene: .; j_gene: TRBJ2-2; v_gene: TRBV7-2; abundance: few; CDR3nt: TGTGCCAGCAGCTTTCCCGGGGAGCTGTTTTTT; CDR3aa: CASSFPGELFF
d_gene: .; j_gene: TRBJ2-6; v_gene: TRBV15; abundance: few; CDR3nt: TGTGCCACCAGCAGCCTCCCTGGGGCCAACGTCCTGACTTTC; CDR3aa: CATSSLPGANVLTF
d_gene: .; j_gene: TRBJ2-7; v_gene: TRBV4-2; abundance: .; CDR3nt: TGTGCCAGCAGCCAAGATTGGGCAGGGCCGGACGAGCAGTACTTC; CDR3aa: CASSQDWAGPDEQYF
d_gene: .; j_gene: TRBJ2-1; v_gene: TRBV30; abundance: .; CDR3nt: TGTGCCTGGAGTGCCACCGGTGGTGGGGAGCAGTTCTTC; CDR3aa: CAWSATGGGEQFF
d_gene: .; j_gene: TRBJ1-6; v_gene: TRBV4-2; abundance: .; CDR3nt: TGTGCCAGCAGCCAAGAGTCCCAGGTCAATTCACCCCTCCACTTT; CDR3aa: CASSQESQVNSPLHF
d_gene: .; j_gene: TRBJ1-2; v_gene: TRBV30; abundance: once; CDR3nt: TGTGCCTGGAGTGTAGAAGGTCGGACATACACCTTC; CDR3aa: CAWSVEGRTYTF